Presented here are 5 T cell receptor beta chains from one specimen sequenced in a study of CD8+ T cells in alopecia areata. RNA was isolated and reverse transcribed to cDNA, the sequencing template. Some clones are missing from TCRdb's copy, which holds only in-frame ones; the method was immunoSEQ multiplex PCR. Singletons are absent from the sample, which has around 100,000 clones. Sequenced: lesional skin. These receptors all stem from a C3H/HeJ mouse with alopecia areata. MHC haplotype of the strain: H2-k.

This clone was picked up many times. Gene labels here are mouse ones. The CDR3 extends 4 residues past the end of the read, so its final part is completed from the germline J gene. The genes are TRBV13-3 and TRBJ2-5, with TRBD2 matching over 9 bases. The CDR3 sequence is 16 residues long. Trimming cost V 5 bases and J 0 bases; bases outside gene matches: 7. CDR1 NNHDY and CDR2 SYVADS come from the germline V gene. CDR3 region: CASSSGTGLNQDTQYF. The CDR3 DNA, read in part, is TGTGCCAGCAGCTCCGGGACTGGGCTTAACCAAGAC. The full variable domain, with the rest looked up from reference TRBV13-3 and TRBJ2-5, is EAAVTQSPRSKVAVTGGKVTLSCHQTNNHDYMYWYRQDTGHGLRLIHYSYVADSTEKGDIPDGYKASRPSQENFSLILELASLSQTAVYFCASSSGTGLNQDTQYFGPGTRLLVL.

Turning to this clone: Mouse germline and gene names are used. The CDR3 region is CTCSRQYQDTQYF. The CDR3 bases that were read are TGCACCTGCAGTCGACAGTACCAAGAC. V gene TRBV1 combines with J gene TRBJ2-5; a possible D gene is TRBD1 (5 bases). The CDR3 goes on 4 residues after the read ends, and that part is filled in from the germline J gene. Trimming pared 5 bases from V and 1 base from J, leaving 7 bases between. The CDR3 consists of 13 residues. CDR1 and CDR2 from the germline V gene are NSQYPW and LRSPGD (reference sequence).

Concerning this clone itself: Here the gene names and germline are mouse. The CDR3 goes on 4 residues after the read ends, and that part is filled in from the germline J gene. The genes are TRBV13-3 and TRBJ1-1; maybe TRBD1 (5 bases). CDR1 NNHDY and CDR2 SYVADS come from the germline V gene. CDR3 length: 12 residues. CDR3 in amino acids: CASRKDRTEVFF. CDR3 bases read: TGTGCCAGCAGGAAAGACAGAACA.

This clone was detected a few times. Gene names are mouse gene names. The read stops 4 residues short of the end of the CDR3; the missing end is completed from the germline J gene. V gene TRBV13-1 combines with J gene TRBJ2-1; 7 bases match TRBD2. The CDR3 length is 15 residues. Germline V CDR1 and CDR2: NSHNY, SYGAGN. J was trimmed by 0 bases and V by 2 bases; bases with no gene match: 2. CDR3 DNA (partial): TGTGCCAGCAGTGAGGACTGGAATAACTATGCT. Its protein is CASSEDWNNYA. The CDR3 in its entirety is CASSEDWNNYAEQFF.

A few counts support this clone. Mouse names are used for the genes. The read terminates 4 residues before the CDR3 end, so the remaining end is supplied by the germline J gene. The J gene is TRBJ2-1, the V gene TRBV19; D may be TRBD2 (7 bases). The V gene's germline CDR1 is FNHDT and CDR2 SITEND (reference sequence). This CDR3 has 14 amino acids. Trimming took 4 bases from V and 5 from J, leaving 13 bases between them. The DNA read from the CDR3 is TGTGCCAGCAGTCCTAGGGGGGGAGATGCT. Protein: CASSPRGGDA. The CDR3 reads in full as CASSPRGGDAEQFF.